This is a list of T cell receptor beta chains from one sample in a study of T cells in localized non-small cell lung cancer. TCRdb's table, derived via immunoSEQ multiplex PCR, lists solely in-frame clones and lacks some. In the table there are about 1,200 clones, 20% to 25% of which are singletons. This sample comprised normal lung tissue next to the tumor, obtained before any cancer treatment. These receptor sequences come from a man aged 40 to 70 with stage III squamous cell lung carcinoma. CDR3s include the opening cysteine and the closing phenylalanine or tryptophan. Fields, in order: D gene, V gene, clone size, CDR3 length, J gene, CDR3 protein, CDR3 DNA. The D gene is left open where the match is weak. Clone size is stated in some rows and not others, as once, few, many or a class when expanded.

NA	TRBV6-8	NA	13	TRBJ1-2	CASNLDGSYGYTF	TGTGCCAGCAACTTAGACGGATCTTATGGCTACACCTTC
TRBD2	TRBV28	medium-sized	15	TRBJ2-3	CASSLLAGRTDTQYF	TGTGCCAGCAGTTTATTAGCGGGCCGCACAGATACGCAGTATTTT
TRBD2	TRBV28	few	15	TRBJ2-7	CASSPRTSGVDEQYF	TGTGCCAGCAGTCCTCGGACTAGCGGGGTCGACGAGCAGTACTTC
NA	TRBV9	few	14	TRBJ1-3	CASSVSYSGNTIYF	TGTGCCAGCAGCGTTTCCTACTCTGGAAACACCATATATTTT
NA	TRBV30	few	14	TRBJ1-1	CAWSRVLGVTEAFF	TGTGCCTGGAGTAGGGTATTGGGGGTGACTGAAGCTTTCTTT
NA	TRBV11-3	few	14	TRBJ2-1	CASSFGSSYNEQFF	TGTGCCAGCAGCTTCGGGAGCTCCTACAATGAGCAGTTCTTC
NA	TRBV19	few	12	TRBJ1-5	CASRAVTLTLHF	TGTGCCAGTAGGGCAGTCACCCTGACTCTCCATTTT
TRBD2	TRBV6-8	few	12	TRBJ2-7	CASTRAGREQYF	TGTGCCAGCACCAGAGCGGGAAGGGAGCAGTACTTC
NA	TRBV5-1	NA	16	TRBJ2-1	CASSLFRGSEYNEQFF	TGCGCCAGCAGCTTGTTTCGAGGGAGTGAGTACAATGAGCAGTTCTTC
TRBD1	TRBV9	few	16	TRBJ2-4	CASSLPVDRVLNIQYF	TGTGCCAGCAGTCTCCCCGTGGACAGGGTGTTAAACATTCAGTACTTC
TRBD1	TRBV11-3	medium-sized	17	TRBJ1-4	CASSVTGTGGSRGKLFF	TGTGCCAGCAGCGTAACCGGGACAGGGGGCTCCAGGGGAAAACTGTTTTTT
NA	TRBV7-1	few	18	TRBJ2-6	CASSLTYTGGSGANVLTF	TGTGCCAGCAGCTTAACTTATACCGGCGGATCTGGGGCCAACGTCCTGACTTTC
NA	TRBV9	few	14	TRBJ2-7	CASSPPVGPDEQYF	TGTGCCAGCAGTCCCCCTGTTGGGCCGGACGAGCAGTACTTC
TRBD1	TRBV28	few	14	TRBJ1-2	CASSRPRGGYGYTF	TGTGCCAGCAGTCGCCCCAGGGGGGGCTATGGCTACACCTTC
NA	TRBV28	NA	12	TRBJ2-7	CASTPSAGEQYF	TGTGCCAGCACCCCTTCTGCTGGCGAGCAGTACTTC
NA	TRBV28	few	14	TRBJ2-7	CASSPSTTPYEQYF	TGTGCCAGCAGCCCGAGCACTACCCCCTACGAGCAGTACTTC
NA	TRBV6-7	NA	14	TRBJ2-7	CASTRGWGDLEQYF	TGTGCCAGCACCCGGGGGTGGGGGGACCTCGAGCAGTACTTC
TRBD1	TRBV29-1	NA	15	TRBJ2-2	CSGMGQGPGTGELFF	TGCAGCGGAATGGGACAGGGCCCCGGTACCGGGGAGCTGTTTTTT
NA	TRBV11-3	few	14	TRBJ1-2	CASSLGGGSYGYTF	TGTGCCAGCAGCTTGGGCGGGGGTAGCTATGGCTACACCTTC
TRBD2	TRBV6-8	NA	15	TRBJ2-1	CASSYTSGIWSEQFF	TGTGCCAGCAGTTACACTAGCGGGATTTGGAGTGAGCAGTTCTTC
TRBD2	TRBV19	NA	15	TRBJ2-1	CASSISGESRDEQFF	TGTGCCAGTAGTATAAGCGGGGAATCACGAGATGAGCAGTTCTTC
NA	TRBV4-1	few	14	TRBJ1-1	CASSQDWGTTEAFF	TGCGCCAGCAGCCAAGATTGGGGAACCACTGAAGCTTTCTTT
NA	TRBV11-3	NA	14	TRBJ2-7	CASSLDYQTYEQYF	TGTGCCAGCAGCTTAGATTACCAAACCTACGAGCAGTACTTC
NA	TRBV7-5	NA	15	TRBJ2-1	CASSPRDFDYNEQFF	TGTGCCAGCAGCCCCCGGGACTTTGATTACAATGAGCAGTTCTTC
NA	TRBV6-8	few	14	TRBJ1-1	CASLWDGGLTEAFF	TGTGCCAGCCTGTGGGACGGGGGGTTAACTGAAGCTTTCTTT
NA	TRBV19	NA	13	TRBJ1-1	CASSVRQYSEAFF	TGTGCCAGTAGTGTACGACAGTATTCTGAAGCTTTCTTT
NA	TRBV5-1	NA	15	TRBJ1-4	CASRPIVTTNEKLFF	TGCGCCAGCAGGCCCATTGTAACAACTAATGAAAAACTGTTTTTT
TRBD2	TRBV18	NA	14	TRBJ2-7	CASSPPGGAYEQYF	TGTGCCAGCTCACCGCCGGGGGGGGCTTACGAGCAGTACTTC
NA	TRBV11-3	large	15	TRBJ1-1	CASSPPGAMNTEAFF	TGTGCCAGCAGCCCCCCGGGGGCCATGAACACTGAAGCTTTCTTT
NA	TRBV6-8	NA	12	TRBJ2-7	CASSRLYYEQYF	TGTGCCAGCAGTCGACTTTACTACGAGCAGTACTTC
NA	TRBV1	NA	13	TRBJ1-3	CASSQHPGDTIYF	TGCGCCAGCAGCCAACACCCAGGGGACACCATATATTTT
NA	TRBV6-8	medium-sized	14	TRBJ1-1	CASSLAGSDTEAFF	TGTGCCAGCAGCCTAGCAGGGTCGGACACTGAAGCTTTCTTT
TRBD2	TRBV9	few	15	TRBJ2-1	CASSVGGTSVNEQFF	TGTGCCAGCAGCGTAGGTGGGACTAGCGTGAATGAGCAGTTCTTC
NA	TRBV7-2	large	13	TRBJ2-7	CASRKGVLGEQYF	TGTGCCAGCAGAAAAGGCGTGCTGGGAGAGCAGTACTTC
NA	TRBV30	few	14	TRBJ2-1	CAWSARHSYNEQFF	TGTGCCTGGAGTGCACGTCACTCCTACAATGAGCAGTTCTTC
NA	TRBV11-3	few	16	TRBJ2-7	CASSLRNYSHSYEQYF	TGTGCCAGCAGCTTACGCAACTACAGCCACTCCTACGAGCAGTACTTC
TRBD2	TRBV19	NA	15	TRBJ2-1	CASSPRGDSYNEQFF	TGTGCCAGTAGTCCGCGGGGGGACTCCTACAATGAGCAGTTCTTC
TRBD1	TRBV11-3	few	14	TRBJ1-1	CASSYGTDYTEAFF	TGTGCCAGCAGCTACGGGACAGACTACACTGAAGCTTTCTTT
NA	TRBV4-1	NA	16	TRBJ2-2	CASSIGLPTFTGELFF	TGCGCCAGCAGCATCGGACTTCCTACTTTCACCGGGGAGCTGTTTTTT
NA	TRBV9	few	12	TRBJ2-2	CASSVYTGELFF	TGTGCCAGCAGCGTATACACCGGGGAGCTGTTTTTT